The 3 T cell receptor beta chains reported below all come from one sample, sequenced in a study of molecular identifiers for immune sequencing clone quantification. TCRdb fed the PCR reads into MiXCR, producing one record per CDR3 protein. This table holds about 640,000 distinct CDR3 sequences, 15% to 20% found once. The sample comprised naive CD8+ T cells from blood, with Jurkat cell RNA spiked in. Described subset: FACS-sorted CD8+CD4-CCR7+CD45RA+ naive T cells. The origin of the receptors is a human donor in good health. Some libraries in this study had Jurkat cell RNA spiked in.

This CDR3 is CASSLFTGSSYEQYF. The CDR3 region has the DNA TGTGCCAGCAGTTTATTTACAGGGTCCTCGTACGAGCAGTACTTC. The chain recombines TRBV28 with TRBJ2-7; possibly TRBD1 for D (6 bases). This CDR3 comprises 15 residues. Germline CDR1 is MDHEN and CDR2 is SYDVKM. V was clipped by 1 base and J by 4 bases, with 14 bases between them.

V gene TRBV18 combines with J gene TRBJ1-1, with D unclear. The CDR3 sequence is 16 residues long. V lost 6 bases and J 10 bases, leaving 27 bases between the germline ends. Germline V gene lookup returns CDR1 KGHSH and CDR2 LQKENI. DNA of the CDR3: TGTGCCAGCTCCCCAACACCGGGCAGCGTAAGGGAAACAGCTTTCTTT. Translation: CASSPTPGSVRETAFF.

This clonotype was observed many times. V is TRBV19 and J is TRBJ2-7; weak D call: TRBD1 (6 bases). Germline V gene sequence: CDR1 LNHDA, CDR2 SQIVND (reference sequence). The length of the CDR3 is 13 residues. V gave up 5 bases and J gave up 2 bases, with 10 bases separating them. This chain's CDR3 is CASSSGHPYEQYF. CDR3 in DNA: TGTGCCAGTAGTTCGGGACACCCCTACGAGCAGTACTTC.